This entry concerns a single T cell receptor beta chain. This clone was found a few times. It has no known antigen specificity. One end of the junction does not line up with germline, which may come from a read error. The data belong to a study of T cell responses to AZD1222 COVID-19 vaccine (dated by TCRdb to 2020 to 2023). Looking at the study overall: A total of 233 trial participants underwent TCR sequencing, of whom around 200 received two doses of AZD1222 and about 25 received two doses of the MenACWY control vaccine. Enrollment into the trials was organized by age into subgroups of 18-55, 56-69 and 70-plus years, and those subgroups contained 148, 28 and 57 TCR-sequenced participants, respectively. The paper as a whole reports these results and caveats: Conclusions about previously exposed vaccinees are limited, since just six AZD1222 recipients were seropositive for SARS-CoV-2 at baseline. In the small 56-69-year group, the increase in depth fell short of significance, most likely because of low power. Because no day 14 peak-response samples were available, repertoires were characterized only after the peak T cell response. Participants were mostly white British, with more females than males. The authors suggested clonal diversity may have been underestimated. Reportedly, almost half of the unique spike-specific TCRs recognized epitopes lying outside the regions that are mutated in the B.1.351 and B.1.1.7 variants. A significant rise in spike-specific TCR breadth and depth was observed after two AZD1222 doses relative to day 0 and relative to MenACWY recipients. CD4 TCRs associated with the vaccine covered the entire spike protein, and the dominant responses were in regions 160-218 and 743-854.

CDR1 and CDR2 (SSHAT, FNYEAQ) derive from the germline V gene (reference sequence). The CDR3 contains 16 residues, cysteine and phenylalanine counted. Just the 48-base CDR3 DNA is kept, in frame starting at base 1. The CDR3 regions of human TCRbeta chains were analyzed by immunosequencing. Concerning the study's data processing: Repertoire TCRs were matched against a reference library of SARS-CoV-2-specific TCRs generated with the MIRA antigen-specificity platform. Breadth was defined as the fraction of unique TCRs that were SARS-CoV-2-associated. Depth was defined as the fraction of total T cells that were SARS-CoV-2-associated. Using the MIRA data, each spike-specific TCR was mapped to the spike region that the TCR reacts to and placed in a CD4 or CD8 class. Log10-transformed breadth and depth values were compared by one-way ANOVA with Sidak's multiple comparisons tests. In its TCRdb copy, this immuneACCESS table keeps in-frame sequences only and misses some clones. Where compared with another copy, unresolved V genes explain less than half of these, and the others have no known cause. V and J calls and clone size are copied from that table; D and trimming were computed from the DNA. This sample lists over 150,000 clones; roughly 90% were detected once. 4% to 5.5% of the sample rests with the top ten.

Explained via the paper, the time point label denotes: about 28 days (+/-7) after the second vaccine dose. AZD1222 recipients whose second dose came at about 4 weeks and those whose second dose came at about 12 weeks were combined into one group, since spike-specific TCR depth and breadth did not differ between the two schedules. The vaccinee samples were drawn from two UK trials, COV001 and COV002, one of which was a single-blind randomized controlled phase 2/3 trial testing AZD1222 (ChAdOx1 nCoV-19) in healthy adults. For TCRbeta chain sequencing, PBMC samples were collected from trial participants at day 0 and at day 28 after the second dose.

The TCR originated in an adult who received the AZD1222 COVID-19 vaccine. This specimen was peripheral blood, taken 28 days after the second AZD1222 dose. The chain is made from TRBV7-7 and TRBJ1-1; no D segment can be confidently identified. The DNA sequence is TGTGCTAGCAGCTTGAGGACTTCACGATACGCCACTGAAGCTTTCTTT. Translation gives CASSLRTSRYATEAFF.